This T cell receptor beta chain was retrieved from a study of somatic mutations in cytotoxic T cells in rheumatoid arthritis. General study points: Antigen specificity of the expanded CD8+ clones was not determined. There were about an eighth of the roughly 60 patients in whom the largest CD8+ clone exceeded 20% of CD8+ cells.

Generated by immunoSEQ multiplex PCR, the TCRdb table keeps only in-frame clones and is missing some. The sample has 14,000 or so clones; roughly three quarters are singletons. V gave up 6 bases and J gave up 6 bases, with 6 bases separating them. This CDR3 has 11 residues. Germline CDR1 and CDR2: MNHEY and SMNVEV (reference sequence). As concerns this clone: What it recognizes is unknown.

The source material was CD8+ T cells sorted from blood. V is TRBV27 and J is TRBJ2-1; D not resolved. The receptor's source is an adult with rheumatoid arthritis. The CDR3 nucleotides read TGTGCCAGCAGACTCACCAATGAGCAGTTCTTC. This sequence encodes CASRLTNEQFF.